This T cell receptor beta chain appears in the sequencing data of a study of patients and donors after allogeneic stem cell transplantation. This CDR3 region has 16 residues. Germline V CDR1 and CDR2: DFQATT, SNEGSKA (reference sequence). V dropped 2 bases and J dropped 6; count of bases not matched to a gene: 13. In this sample, this clonotype turned up a few times. TCRdb called the RT-PCR reads again in MiXCR, with one record for every CDR3 protein. The data show hundreds of thousands of distinct CDR3 sequences, with 16% seen just once and over 6% held by the top ten. V gene TRBV20-1 combines with J gene TRBJ2-1; 7 bases line up with TRBD2. Source material: blood, either unsorted or a sorted T cell fraction (not recorded which). This receptor was obtained from a human donor who was either an allogeneic HSCT recipient or a stem cell or donor lymphocyte infusion donor (not recorded which). It is not recorded whose cells these are; they may come from a transplant donor. The CDR3 region is CSARPRGSATSNEQFF. CDR3 DNA: TGCAGTGCTAGACCACGCGGGAGTGCTACCTCCAATGAGCAGTTCTTC.